The clone carrying this T cell receptor beta chain was detected a few times. Its matching antigen is unknown. TCRdb redid the calling of the 5' RACE reads with MiXCR, one entry per CDR3 protein. This sample carries 120,000 or so distinct CDR3 sequences, approximately 15% of them seen once, and the ten largest clones take approximately 5.5%. The sample is drawn from a study of T-cell memory formation after mild COVID-19. Whole-study findings and limits: Contracting clones, day 15 to 85, had balanced CD4/CD8, and later expanders favored CD4+.

The sequenced sample was PBMCs or a T cell subset sorted from them (not recorded which). The TCR sequence derives from a man younger than 30 who had mild COVID-19 (a few samples of this study predate the infection). Cell type and time point are not known.

CDR3 region: CASSVSQPYNEQFF. The CDR3 DNA reads TGTGCCAGCAGCGTCTCCCAACCCTACAATGAGCAGTTCTTC. This chain joins TRBV9 and TRBJ2-1, with D unresolved. CDR1 and CDR2 from the germline V gene are SGDLS and YYNGEE. The V end lost 2 bases, the J end lost 2 bases, and 8 bases lay between the germline ends. The CDR3 length is 14 residues.